This T cell receptor beta chain was identified in a study of cytomegalovirus exposure and HLA in healthy donors. Looking at the study overall: HLA-typed donors were the source of about 85 million unique TCRs, which an early data release held. Overall study findings and caveats: A further, later analysis showed that HLA-associated TCR beta chains (compared with equally common others) were more clonally expanded. Indistinguishable V segments such as TRBV6-2 and TRBV6-3 were excluded. When presence/absence was analysed, sequencing depth was taken to be roughly uniform across donors.

In germline, CDR1 is SGHRS, CDR2 YFSETQ. The CDR3 is 17 residues long. Trimming cost V 3 bases and J 2 bases; bases outside gene matches: 4. This clone turned up a few times. What it recognizes is unknown. 60 Vbeta and 13 Jbeta primers were used in PCR. The assay was immunoSEQ multiplex PCR, and TCRdb's table has in-frame clones only and misses some. The table lists about 130,000 clones, roughly three quarters of them singletons. This rearrangement joins TRBV5-1 to TRBJ2-3; 15 bases match TRBD2. The sequencing input was PBMCs. The TCR sequence derives from a man younger than 45 in good health and CMV-seronegative. CDR3 residues: CASSSGLAGGITDTQYF. The DNA of the CDR3 is TGCGCCAGCAGCTCCGGACTAGCGGGGGGGATCACAGATACGCAGTATTTT.